This T cell receptor beta chain was documented in a study of cytomegalovirus exposure and HLA in healthy donors. Study background: Genotyping of more than 300 donors showed that roughly 80% belonged to the Caucasian-associated ancestry cluster. The study's findings and limits: Available immune exposure information covered CMV serostatus only.

Both 60 Vbeta primers and 13 Jbeta primers went into the PCR. Sequenced by immunoSEQ multiplex PCR; TCRdb stores in-frame clones only, minus some. Of 70,000 to 100,000 clones in the sample, approximately 80% were seen once. As concerns this clone: Its antigen is unknown.

This TCR was sampled from a woman aged 45-60 years in good health and CMV-seropositive. Input material: PBMCs.

The CDR3 bases are TGTGCCAGCAGGTACAGGGGAACTGAAGCTTTCTTT. Its translation is CASRYRGTEAFF. The chain joins TRBV6-1 to TRBJ1-1; the match to TRBD1 covers 7 bases. V was pared by 6 bases and J by 5 bases, with 3 bases of the junction left unmatched. This CDR3 region has 12 residues. From germline, CDR1 is MNHNS and CDR2 SASEGT.